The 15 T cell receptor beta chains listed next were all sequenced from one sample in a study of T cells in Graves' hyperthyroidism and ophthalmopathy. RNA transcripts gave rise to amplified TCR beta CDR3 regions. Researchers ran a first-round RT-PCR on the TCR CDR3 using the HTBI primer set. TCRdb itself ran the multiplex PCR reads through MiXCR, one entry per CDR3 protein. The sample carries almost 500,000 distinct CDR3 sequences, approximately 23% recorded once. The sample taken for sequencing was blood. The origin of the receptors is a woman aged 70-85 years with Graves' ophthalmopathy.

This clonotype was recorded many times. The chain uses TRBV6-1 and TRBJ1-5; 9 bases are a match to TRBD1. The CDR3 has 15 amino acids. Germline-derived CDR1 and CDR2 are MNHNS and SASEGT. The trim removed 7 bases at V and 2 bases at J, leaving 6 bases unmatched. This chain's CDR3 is CASNPRQGGNQPQHF. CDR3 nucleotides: TGTGCCAGCAACCCTAGACAGGGGGGCAATCAGCCCCAGCATTTT.

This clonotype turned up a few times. CDR3 region: CASSQVFGGNQPQHF. In nucleotides, the CDR3 is TGTGCCAGCAGCCAAGTTTTTGGGGGAAATCAGCCCCAGCATTTT. V gene TRBV3-1 combines with J gene TRBJ1-5, with D possibly matching TRBD1 (5 bases). There are 15 residues in the CDR3. Germline loops: CDR1 LGHDT, CDR2 YNNKEL (reference sequence). Trimming took 1 base from V and 4 from J, leaving 11 bases between them. The complete variable domain, with remaining parts taken from reference TRBV3-1 and TRBJ1-5, reads DTAVSQTPKYLVTQMGNDKSIKCEQNLGHDTMYWYKQDSKKFLKIMFSYNNKELIINETVPNRFSPKSPDKAHLNLHINSLELGDSAVYFCASSQVFGGNQPQHFGDGTRLSIL.

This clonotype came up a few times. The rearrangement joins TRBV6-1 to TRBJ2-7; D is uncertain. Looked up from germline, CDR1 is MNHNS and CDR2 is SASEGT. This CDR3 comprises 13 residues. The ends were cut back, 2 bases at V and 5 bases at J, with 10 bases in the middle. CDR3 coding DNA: TGTGCCAGCAGTGAATCCTACATGGACGAGCAGTACTTC. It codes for CASSESYMDEQYF.

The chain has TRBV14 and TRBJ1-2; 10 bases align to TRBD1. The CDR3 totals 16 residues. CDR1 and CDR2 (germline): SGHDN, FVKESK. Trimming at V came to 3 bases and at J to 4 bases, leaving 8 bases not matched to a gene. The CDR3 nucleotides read TGTGCCAGCAGCCACCTGACAGGGGGCGCCCTCTATGGCTACACCTTC. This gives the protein CASSHLTGGALYGYTF.

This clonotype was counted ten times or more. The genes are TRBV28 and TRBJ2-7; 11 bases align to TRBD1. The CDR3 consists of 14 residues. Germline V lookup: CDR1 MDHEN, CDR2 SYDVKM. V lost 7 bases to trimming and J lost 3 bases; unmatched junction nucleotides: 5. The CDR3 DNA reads TGTGCCAGCAAGAGAGGGACAGGGGGCTACGAGCAGTACTTC. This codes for CASKRGTGGYEQYF.

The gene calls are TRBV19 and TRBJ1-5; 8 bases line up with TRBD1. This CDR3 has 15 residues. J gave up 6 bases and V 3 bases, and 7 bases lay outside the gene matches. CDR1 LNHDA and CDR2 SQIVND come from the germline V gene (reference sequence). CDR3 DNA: TGTGCCAGTAGTATTAGGAGACAGGGGCGTCAGCCCCAGCATTTT. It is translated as CASSIRRQGRQPQHF.

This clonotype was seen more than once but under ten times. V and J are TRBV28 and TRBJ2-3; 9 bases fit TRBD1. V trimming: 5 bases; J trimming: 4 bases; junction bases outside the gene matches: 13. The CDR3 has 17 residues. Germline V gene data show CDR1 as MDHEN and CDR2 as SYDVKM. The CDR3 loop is CASSPRTGTGRADTQYF. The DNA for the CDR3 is TGTGCCAGCAGTCCTAGAACCGGGACAGGGAGGGCAGATACGCAGTATTTT.

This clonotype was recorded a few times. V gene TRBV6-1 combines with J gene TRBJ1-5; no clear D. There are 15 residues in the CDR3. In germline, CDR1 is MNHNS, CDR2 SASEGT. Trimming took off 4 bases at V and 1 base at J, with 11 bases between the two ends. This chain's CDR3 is CASSGEPRSNQPQHF. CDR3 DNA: TGTGCCAGCAGTGGGGAGCCCAGAAGCAATCAGCCCCAGCATTTT.

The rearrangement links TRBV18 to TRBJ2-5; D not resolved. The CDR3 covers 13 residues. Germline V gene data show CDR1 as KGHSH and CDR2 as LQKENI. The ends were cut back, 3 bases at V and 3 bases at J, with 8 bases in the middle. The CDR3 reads CASSPWVEETQYF. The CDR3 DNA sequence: TGTGCCAGCTCACCTTGGGTGGAAGAGACCCAGTACTTC.

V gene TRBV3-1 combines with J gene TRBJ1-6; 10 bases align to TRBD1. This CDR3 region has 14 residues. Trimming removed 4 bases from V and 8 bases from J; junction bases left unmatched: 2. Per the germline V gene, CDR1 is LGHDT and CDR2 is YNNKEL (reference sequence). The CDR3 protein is CASSPGTGDSPLHF. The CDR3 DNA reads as TGTGCCAGCAGCCCCGGGACAGGGGATTCACCCCTCCACTTT.

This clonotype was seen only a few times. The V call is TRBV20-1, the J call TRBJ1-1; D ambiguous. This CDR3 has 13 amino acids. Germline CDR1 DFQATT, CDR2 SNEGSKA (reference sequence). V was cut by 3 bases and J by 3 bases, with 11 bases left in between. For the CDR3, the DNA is TGCAGTGCTAGGAGCCTGGGTTACACTGAAGCTTTCTTT. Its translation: CSARSLGYTEAFF.

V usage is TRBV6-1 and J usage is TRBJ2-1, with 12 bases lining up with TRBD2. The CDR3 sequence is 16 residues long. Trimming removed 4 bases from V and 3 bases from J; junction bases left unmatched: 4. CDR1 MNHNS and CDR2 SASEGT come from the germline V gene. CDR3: CASSGRLAGVYNEQFF. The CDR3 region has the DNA TGTGCCAGCAGTGGTCGACTAGCGGGAGTCTACAATGAGCAGTTCTTC.

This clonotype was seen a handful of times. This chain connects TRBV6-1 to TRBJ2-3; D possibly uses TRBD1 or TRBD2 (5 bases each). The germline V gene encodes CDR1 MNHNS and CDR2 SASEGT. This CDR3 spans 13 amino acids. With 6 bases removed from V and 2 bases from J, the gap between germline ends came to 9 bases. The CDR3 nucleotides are TGTGCCAGCAGGAGGGACCCCACAGATACGCAGTATTTT. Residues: CASRRDPTDTQYF.

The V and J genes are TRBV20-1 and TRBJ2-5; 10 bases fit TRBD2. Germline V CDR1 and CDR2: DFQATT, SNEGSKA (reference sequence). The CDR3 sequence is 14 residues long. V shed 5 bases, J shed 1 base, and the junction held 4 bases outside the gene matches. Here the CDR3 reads CSAGRLAGQETQYF. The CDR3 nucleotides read TGCAGTGCTGGGAGACTAGCGGGCCAAGAGACCCAGTACTTC.

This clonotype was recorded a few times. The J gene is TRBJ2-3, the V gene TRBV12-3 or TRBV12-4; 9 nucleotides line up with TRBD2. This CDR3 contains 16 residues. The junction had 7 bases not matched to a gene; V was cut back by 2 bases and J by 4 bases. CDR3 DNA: TGTGCCAGCAGTTTAATGGGACTAGCAGTCGCAGATACGCAGTATTTT. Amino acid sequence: CASSLMGLAVADTQYF.